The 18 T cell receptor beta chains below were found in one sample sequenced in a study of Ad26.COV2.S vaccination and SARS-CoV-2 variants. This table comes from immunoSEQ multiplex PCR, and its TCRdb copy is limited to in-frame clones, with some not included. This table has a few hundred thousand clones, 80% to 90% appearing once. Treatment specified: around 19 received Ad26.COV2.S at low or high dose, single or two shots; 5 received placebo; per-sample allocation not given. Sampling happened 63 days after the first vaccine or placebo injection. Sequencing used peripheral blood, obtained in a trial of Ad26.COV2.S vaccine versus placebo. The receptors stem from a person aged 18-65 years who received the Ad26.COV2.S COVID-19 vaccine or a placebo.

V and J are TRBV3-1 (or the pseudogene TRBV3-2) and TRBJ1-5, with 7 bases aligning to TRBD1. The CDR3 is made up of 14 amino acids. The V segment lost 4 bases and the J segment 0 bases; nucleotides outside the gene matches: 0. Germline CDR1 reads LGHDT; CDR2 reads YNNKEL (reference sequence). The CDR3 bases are TGTGCCAGCAGCCCAGGGGGTAGCAATCAGCCCCAGCATTTT. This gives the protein CASSPGGSNQPQHF.

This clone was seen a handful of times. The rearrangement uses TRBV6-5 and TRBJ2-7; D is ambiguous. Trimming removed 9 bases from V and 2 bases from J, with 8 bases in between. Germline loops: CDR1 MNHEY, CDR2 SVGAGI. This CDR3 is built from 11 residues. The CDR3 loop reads CASLSPYEQYF. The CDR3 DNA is TGTGCCAGTCTGTCCCCCTACGAGCAGTACTTC.

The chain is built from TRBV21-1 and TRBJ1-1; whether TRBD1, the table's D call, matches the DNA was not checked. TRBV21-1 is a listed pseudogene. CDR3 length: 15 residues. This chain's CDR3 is CASSLVGQGGFWAFF. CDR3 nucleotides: TGTGCCAGCAGCCTGGTGGGGCAGGGCGGATTTTGGGCTTTCTTT.

Here the CDR3 DNA reads TGTGCCAGCAGCGTAGGGTTACAAGAGACCCAGTACTTC. As protein: CASSVGLQETQYF. This rearrangement joins TRBV12-3 or TRBV12-4 to TRBJ2-5, with D unclear. The germline V and J ends were trimmed by 6 bases and 2 bases, with 10 bases remaining between them. The CDR3 runs to 13 residues.

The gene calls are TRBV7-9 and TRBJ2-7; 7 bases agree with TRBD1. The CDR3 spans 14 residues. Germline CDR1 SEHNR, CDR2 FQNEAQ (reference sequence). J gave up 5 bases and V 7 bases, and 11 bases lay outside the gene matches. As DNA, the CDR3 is TGTGCCAGCACCAAACAGGGGACCTACGACGAGCAGTACTTC. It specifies CASTKQGTYDEQYF.

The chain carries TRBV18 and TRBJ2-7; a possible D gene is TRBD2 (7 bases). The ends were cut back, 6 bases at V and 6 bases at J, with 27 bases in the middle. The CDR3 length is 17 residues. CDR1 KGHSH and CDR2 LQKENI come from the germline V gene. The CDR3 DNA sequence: TGTGCCAGCTCTCTCGAGGGGGGGGGCATGCCCAGCAGCGAGCAGTACTTC. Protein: CASSLEGGGMPSSEQYF.

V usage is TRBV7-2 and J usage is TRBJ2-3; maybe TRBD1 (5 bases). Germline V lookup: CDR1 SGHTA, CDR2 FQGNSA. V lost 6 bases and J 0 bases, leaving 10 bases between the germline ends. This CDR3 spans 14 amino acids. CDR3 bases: TGTGCCAGCAGTAGGGGAACTAGCACAGATACGCAGTATTTT. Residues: CASSRGTSTDTQYF.

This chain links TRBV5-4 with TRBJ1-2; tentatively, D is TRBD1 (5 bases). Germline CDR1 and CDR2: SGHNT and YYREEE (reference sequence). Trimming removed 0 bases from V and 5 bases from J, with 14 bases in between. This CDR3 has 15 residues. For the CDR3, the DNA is TGTGCCAGCAGCTTGGCGGTGGAAAAGGGGTATGGCTACACCTTC. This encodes CASSLAVEKGYGYTF. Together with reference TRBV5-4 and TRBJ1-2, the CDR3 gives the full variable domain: ETGVTQSPTHLIKTRGQQVTLRCSSQSGHNTVSWYQQALGQGPQFIFQYYREEENGRGNFPPRFSGLQFPNYSSELNVNALELDDSALYLCASSLAVEKGYGYTFGSGTRLTVV.

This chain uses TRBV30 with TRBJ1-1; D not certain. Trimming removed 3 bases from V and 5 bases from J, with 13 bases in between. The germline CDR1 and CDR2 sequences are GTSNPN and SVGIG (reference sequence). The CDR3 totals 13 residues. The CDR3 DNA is TGTGCCTGGAGCGTAAATAGGGCTACTGAAGCTTTCTTT. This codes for CAWSVNRATEAFF.

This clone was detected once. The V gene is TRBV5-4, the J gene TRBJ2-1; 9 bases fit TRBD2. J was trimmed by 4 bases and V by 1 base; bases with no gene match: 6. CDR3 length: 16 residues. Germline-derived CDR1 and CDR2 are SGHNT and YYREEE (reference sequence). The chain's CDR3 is CASSLYGGGDYNEQFF. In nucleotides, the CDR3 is TGTGCCAGCAGCTTGTACGGCGGGGGGGATTACAATGAGCAGTTCTTC. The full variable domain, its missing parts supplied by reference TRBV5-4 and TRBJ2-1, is ETGVTQSPTHLIKTRGQQVTLRCSSQSGHNTVSWYQQALGQGPQFIFQYYREEENGRGNFPPRFSGLQFPNYSSELNVNALELDDSALYLCASSLYGGGDYNEQFFGPGTRLTVL.

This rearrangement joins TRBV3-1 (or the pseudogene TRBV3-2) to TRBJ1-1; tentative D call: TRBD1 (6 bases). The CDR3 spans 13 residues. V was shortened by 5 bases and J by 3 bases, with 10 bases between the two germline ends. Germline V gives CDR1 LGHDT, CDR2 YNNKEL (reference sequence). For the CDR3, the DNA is TGTGCCAGCAGCGGGCAGGGGTACACTGAAGCTTTCTTT. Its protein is CASSGQGYTEAFF.

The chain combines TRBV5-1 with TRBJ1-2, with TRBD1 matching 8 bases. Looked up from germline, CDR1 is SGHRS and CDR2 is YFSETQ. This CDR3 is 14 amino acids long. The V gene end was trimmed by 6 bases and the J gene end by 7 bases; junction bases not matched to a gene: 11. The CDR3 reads CASTQTGEYSGYTF. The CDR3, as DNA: TGCGCCAGCACTCAGACAGGGGAGTATAGTGGCTACACCTTC.

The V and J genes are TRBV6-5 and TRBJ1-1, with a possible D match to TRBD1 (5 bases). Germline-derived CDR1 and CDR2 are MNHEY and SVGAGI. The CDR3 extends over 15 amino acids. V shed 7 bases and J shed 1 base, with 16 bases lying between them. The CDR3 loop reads CASTFTDISNTEAFF. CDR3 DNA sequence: TGTGCCAGCACATTTACGGACATATCGAACACTGAAGCTTTCTTT.

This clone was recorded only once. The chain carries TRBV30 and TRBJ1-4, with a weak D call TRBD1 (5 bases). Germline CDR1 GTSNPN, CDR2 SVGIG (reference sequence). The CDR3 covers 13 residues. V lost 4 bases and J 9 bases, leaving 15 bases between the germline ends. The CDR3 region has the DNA TGTGCCTGGACGGACATGAGTCCGCAAAAACTGTTTTTT. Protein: CAWTDMSPQKLFF.

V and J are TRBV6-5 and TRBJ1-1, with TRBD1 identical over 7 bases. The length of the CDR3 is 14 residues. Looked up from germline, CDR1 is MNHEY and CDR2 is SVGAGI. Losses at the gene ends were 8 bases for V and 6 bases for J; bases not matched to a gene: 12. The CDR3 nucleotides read TGTGCCAGCGGCCAAACAGGGGATGCGGCTGAAGCTTTCTTT. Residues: CASGQTGDAAEAFF.

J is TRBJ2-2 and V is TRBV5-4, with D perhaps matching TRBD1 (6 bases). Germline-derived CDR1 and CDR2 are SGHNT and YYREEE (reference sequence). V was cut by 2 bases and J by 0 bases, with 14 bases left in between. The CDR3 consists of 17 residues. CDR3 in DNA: TGTGCCAGCAGCTTACCAGAAGGGGGATCGAACACCGGGGAGCTGTTTTTT. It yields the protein CASSLPEGGSNTGELFF. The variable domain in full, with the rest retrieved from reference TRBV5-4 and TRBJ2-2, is ETGVTQSPTHLIKTRGQQVTLRCSSQSGHNTVSWYQQALGQGPQFIFQYYREEENGRGNFPPRFSGLQFPNYSSELNVNALELDDSALYLCASSLPEGGSNTGELFFGEGSRLTVL.

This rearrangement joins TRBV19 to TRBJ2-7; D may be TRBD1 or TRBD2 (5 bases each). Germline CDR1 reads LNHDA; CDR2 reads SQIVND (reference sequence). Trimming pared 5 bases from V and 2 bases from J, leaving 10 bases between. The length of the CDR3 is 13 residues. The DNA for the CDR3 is TGTGCCAGTAGTCTGGGGGTGGCCTACGAGCAGTACTTC. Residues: CASSLGVAYEQYF.

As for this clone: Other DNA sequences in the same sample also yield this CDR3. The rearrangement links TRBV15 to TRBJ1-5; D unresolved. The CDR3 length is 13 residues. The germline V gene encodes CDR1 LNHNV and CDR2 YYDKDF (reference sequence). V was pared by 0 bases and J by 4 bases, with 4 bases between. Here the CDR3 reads CATSRDLNQPQHF. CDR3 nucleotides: TGTGCCACCAGCAGAGATCTGAATCAGCCCCAGCATTTT.